One sample yielded the 14 T cell receptor beta chains listed below, sequenced in a study of follicular helper T cells after annual influenza vaccination. Noted time point: 2014-2015 season, 7 days after vaccination. Produced via immunoSEQ multiplex PCR; TCRdb's table is partial and in-frame only. Here the sample spans approximately 10,000 clones, approximately 81% being singletons. This material consisted of CXCR5+ CD38- circulating T follicular helper cells from blood, taken 7 days after influenza vaccination. Subset described: circulating Tfh, non-naive CD4+CXCR5+PD-1+ (ICOS+CD38+ or ICOS-CD38-). These receptors all come from an adult who received the influenza vaccine.

The rearrangement links TRBV7-2 to TRBJ1-4, with D tentatively TRBD1 (5 bases). This CDR3 is 15 amino acids long. From germline, CDR1 is SGHTA and CDR2 FQGNSA. Trimming cost V 4 bases and J 4 bases, with 13 bases left between them. This CDR3 reads CASSSLDTSNEKLFF. CDR3 DNA: TGTGCCAGCAGCTCCTTGGACACGAGTAATGAAAAACTGTTTTTT.

The chain joins TRBV19 to TRBJ1-4, with TRBD1 identical over 9 bases. From germline, CDR1 is LNHDA and CDR2 SQIVND (reference sequence). V lost 7 bases, J lost 4 bases, and 7 bases stayed unmatched. The CDR3 covers 15 residues. The CDR3 nucleotides read TGTGCCAGTATTCCGACAGGGGGAAGTAATGAAAAACTGTTTTTT. This codes for CASIPTGGSNEKLFF.

The table lists this clone with a few counts. This sequence joins TRBV20-1 and TRBJ1-2, with D perhaps matching TRBD1 (5 bases). CDR1 and CDR2 from the germline V gene are DFQATT and SNEGSKA (reference sequence). The CDR3 spans 10 residues. In DNA, the CDR3 is TGCAGCGGGGGTGAGAGAAGCTACACCTTC. Its protein is CSGGERSYTF.

This chain joins TRBV9 and TRBJ2-5; D may be TRBD1 (5 bases). Germline-derived CDR1 and CDR2 are SGDLS and YYNGEE. The CDR3 length is 15 residues. V gave up 0 bases and J gave up 5 bases, with 14 bases separating them. The CDR3 DNA is TGTGCCAGCAGCGTAGGTAACGTAGGGGCGGAGACCCAGTACTTC. Translated: CASSVGNVGAETQYF.

The rearrangement joins TRBV30 to TRBJ1-5; D is unclear. Trimming took 1 base from V and 7 from J, leaving 11 bases between them. The CDR3 has 13 residues. Germline values: CDR1 GTSNPN, CDR2 SVGIG (reference sequence). CDR3 protein: CAWSDRPGQPQHF. The CDR3 region has the DNA TGTGCCTGGAGTGACCGGCCAGGACAGCCCCAGCATTTT.

This chain links TRBV7-8 with TRBJ2-7; D may match TRBD1 or TRBD2 (6 bases each). V lost 1 base and J lost 2, with 18 bases in between. In germline, CDR1 is SGHVS, CDR2 FQNEAQ. The CDR3 consists of 17 residues. This CDR3 reads CASSLDLRGQGTYEQYF. DNA of the CDR3: TGTGCCAGCAGCTTAGATTTACGGGGGCAAGGAACCTACGAGCAGTACTTC.

The chain uses TRBV5-6 and TRBJ2-1; the match to TRBD2 covers 7 bases. V shed 4 bases, J shed 4 bases, and the junction held 17 bases outside the gene matches. CDR3 length: 18 amino acids. Germline V CDR1 and CDR2: SGHDT, YYEEEE. In DNA, the CDR3 is TGTGCCAGCAGCAACCCGGGATGGCGGGGGAGGGCATACAATGAGCAGTTCTTC. This codes for CASSNPGWRGRAYNEQFF.

The chain recombines TRBV5-1 with TRBJ2-7, with D hard to call. Trimming shortened V by 4 bases and J by 0 bases, and 11 bases separated the two germline ends. Germline CDR1 is SGHRS and CDR2 is YFSETQ. The CDR3 has 14 residues. CDR3 in amino acids: CASSRKVSSYEQYF. CDR3 bases: TGCGCCAGCAGCAGGAAGGTAAGCTCCTACGAGCAGTACTTC.

CDR3 residues: CASTNRDGRTEAFF. For the CDR3, the DNA is TGTGCCAGCACCAACCGGGACGGCAGGACTGAAGCTTTCTTT. This chain connects TRBV6-6 to TRBJ1-1; the D gene is possibly TRBD1 (5 bases). Trimming took off 7 bases at V and 5 bases at J, with 17 bases between the two ends. The CDR3 covers 14 residues. CDR1 and CDR2 (germline): MNHNY, SVGAGI (reference sequence).

The V and J genes are TRBV29-1 and TRBJ2-2; TRBD1 is a possible D gene (5 bases). Per germline, CDR1 SQVTM and CDR2 ANQGSEA. The CDR3 spans 14 residues. Trimming removed 4 bases at V and 2 bases at J, with 11 bases between. The CDR3 DNA sequence: TGCAGCGTTGTAATTCAGGGAAACACCGGGGAGCTGTTTTTT. Encoded protein: CSVVIQGNTGELFF.

V is TRBV29-1 and J is TRBJ2-5; 12 positions match TRBD2. The CDR3 sequence is 17 residues long. After removal of 0 bases from V and 5 bases from J, the junction contained 10 bases not matched to a gene. CDR1 is SQVTM and CDR2 is ANQGSEA in the germline V gene. Here the CDR3 DNA reads TGCAGCGTTGAAGATCAGGCTAGCGGGGGGGTAAGGGAGACCCAGTACTTC. The encoded protein is CSVEDQASGGVRETQYF.

This clone was picked up one time. The V call is TRBV28, the J call TRBJ1-5; D ambiguous. The CDR3 runs to 12 residues. Germline loops: CDR1 MDHEN, CDR2 SYDVKM. The V end was cut by 3 bases, the J end by 4 bases, with 4 bases between. The DNA for the CDR3 is TGTGCCAGCAGTTTGAGAAATCAGCCCCAGCATTTT. Its translation: CASSLRNQPQHF.

The rearrangement joins TRBV9 to TRBJ2-3, with D uncertain. The CDR3 is made up of 15 amino acids. CDR1 is SGDLS, CDR2 YYNGEE, per germline. Trimming shortened V by 0 bases and J by 1 base, and 9 bases separated the two germline ends. The DNA of the CDR3 is TGTGCCAGCAGCGTAGGCGGTCGGGGCACAGATACGCAGTATTTT. Translated, it gives CASSVGGRGTDTQYF.

This sequence joins TRBV19 and TRBJ2-1, with a tentative D call TRBD2 (6 bases). CDR1 is LNHDA and CDR2 is SQIVND in the germline V gene (reference sequence). V dropped 7 bases and J dropped 5 bases, with 15 bases sitting between them. CDR3 length: 14 residues. The chain's CDR3 is CASIQGGAHNEQFF. In DNA, the CDR3 is TGTGCCAGTATTCAGGGCGGGGCACACAATGAGCAGTTCTTC.